A selection of T cell receptor beta chains follows, all from one sample in a study of Ad26.COV2.S vaccination and SARS-CoV-2 variants. Sequencing used immunoSEQ multiplex PCR; TCRdb keeps in-frame clones, though not all of them. This sample yields roughly 410,000 clones, of which around 82% are seen a single time; around 7% belongs to the top ten. Source: peripheral blood, taken in a trial of Ad26.COV2.S vaccine versus placebo. These receptors originate from a person aged 18 to 59 who received the Ad26.COV2.S COVID-19 vaccine or a placebo. Both conserved end residues are part of each CDR3. Each record gives: J gene, clone size, V gene, D gene, CDR3 protein, CDR3 DNA. The D gene is left open where the match is weak. Clone size is given for some rows only: seen once, a few or many times, or a class if the clone is expanded.

TRBJ1-2,NA,TRBV30,NA,CAWSGGDYGYTF,TGTGCCTGGTCCGGGGGGGACTATGGCTACACCTTC
TRBJ2-5,NA,TRBV11-2,NA,CASSPGPRRETQYF,TGTGCCAGCAGCCCAGGTCCCCGGCGGGAGACCCAGTACTTC
TRBJ1-1,NA,TRBV7-9,NA,CASSLALGQEAFF,TGTGCCAGCAGCTTAGCGCTTGGGCAGGAGGCTTTCTTT
TRBJ1-1,NA,TRBV29-1,NA,CSVEFAEAFF,TGCAGCGTTGAATTCGCTGAAGCTTTCTTT
TRBJ1-3,NA,TRBV21-1,NA,CASSKGQGNTGASGNTIYF,TGTGCCAGCAGCAAAGGACAGGGAAACACGGGGGCCTCTGGAAACACCATATATTTT
TRBJ2-1,NA,TRBV5-1,NA,CASSLVGRQIRDNEQFF,TGCGCCAGCAGCTTGGTAGGGCGGCAGATTAGAGACAATGAGCAGTTCTTC
TRBJ1-6,NA,TRBV12-3/TRBV12-4,NA,CASLTGGGSPLHF,TGTGCCAGCTTGACTGGGGGCGGTTCACCCCTCCACTTT
TRBJ1-1,once,TRBV5-4,NA,CASSPLITNTEAFF,TGTGCCAGCAGCCCCTTAATAACGAACACTGAAGCTTTCTTT
TRBJ2-1,once,TRBV5-1,TRBD2,CASSSRPGTSGNEQFF,TGCGCCAGCAGCTCACGTCCCGGGACTAGTGGCAATGAGCAGTTCTTC
TRBJ1-6,NA,TRBV2,NA,CASSGEVAGWSPLHF,TGTGCCAGCAGTGGGGAGGTCGCAGGATGGTCACCCCTCCACTTT
TRBJ1-2,NA,TRBV2,TRBD1,CASSIQGYGYTF,TGTGCCAGCAGCATACAGGGGTATGGCTACACCTTC
TRBJ2-7,NA,TRBV18,NA,CASSPGGSSSYEQYF,TGTGCCAGCTCACCAGGGGGCTCTAGCTCCTACGAGCAGTACTTC
TRBJ2-1,NA,TRBV5-1,TRBD1,CASSFVTGVNEQFF,TGCGCCAGCAGCTTCGTCACAGGGGTAAATGAGCAGTTCTTC
TRBJ2-7,NA,TRBV6-1,NA,CASSEILARSYEQYF,TGTGCCAGCAGTGAAATTCTTGCGAGGTCCTACGAGCAGTACTTC
TRBJ2-7,NA,TRBV6-2/TRBV6-3,NA,CASSYSSSYEQYF,TGTGCCAGCAGTTACTCGAGCTCCTACGAGCAGTACTTC
TRBJ2-1,NA,TRBV5-1,TRBD2,CASSYGLAGYNEQFF,TGCGCCAGCAGCTACGGACTAGCGGGGTACAATGAGCAGTTCTTC
TRBJ2-1,NA,TRBV5-1,NA,CASSLSNEQFF,TGCGCCAGCAGCTTGAGCAATGAGCAGTTCTTC
TRBJ2-7,NA,TRBV2,TRBD2,CASSWTSRYSYEQYF,TGTGCCAGCAGTTGGACTAGCCGTTATTCCTACGAGCAGTACTTC
TRBJ2-3,NA,TRBV5-1,NA,CASSIIPSTDTQYF,TGCGCCAGCAGCATAATTCCCTCCACAGATACGCAGTATTTT
TRBJ1-4,NA,TRBV7-2,NA,CASSSSPATNEKLFF,TGTGCCAGCAGCTCGTCCCCCGCAACTAATGAAAAACTGTTTTTT
TRBJ2-5,NA,TRBV5-4,NA,CASSFLQTQYF,TGTGCCAGCAGCTTTTTGCAGACCCAGTACTTC
TRBJ2-2,NA,TRBV5-4,NA,CASSSRLGSRTGELFF,TGTGCCAGCAGCTCGAGGCTTGGGAGTCGAACCGGGGAGCTGTTTTTT
TRBJ2-1,NA,TRBV19,TRBD2,CASSSSASGIGNEQFF,TGTGCCAGTAGTTCCTCCGCTAGCGGGATAGGTAATGAGCAGTTCTTC
TRBJ2-1,NA,TRBV5-4,NA,CASSLGGFSSYNEQFF,TGTGCCAGCAGCTTGGGCGGTTTTAGCTCCTACAATGAGCAGTTCTTC
TRBJ2-7,NA,TRBV25-1,NA,CASSELGGFSYEQYF,TGTGCCAGCAGTGAATTAGGCGGATTCTCCTACGAGCAGTACTTC
TRBJ1-1,NA,TRBV11-3,NA,CASSTGRVNTEAFF,TGTGCCAGCAGCACGGGACGGGTGAACACTGAAGCTTTCTTT
TRBJ2-5,NA,TRBV7-2,TRBD2,CASSIYLAGEETQYF,TGTGCCAGCAGCATCTATCTAGCGGGAGAAGAGACCCAGTACTTC
TRBJ1-4,NA,TRBV3-1/TRBV3-2,TRBD1,CASSLGTGEGDEKLFF,TGTGCCAGCAGCCTCGGGACAGGGGAAGGGGATGAAAAACTGTTTTTT
TRBJ2-3,NA,TRBV5-1,TRBD1,CASSLGPTGGQDTQYF,TGCGCCAGCAGCTTGGGCCCCACAGGGGGCCAAGATACGCAGTATTTT
TRBJ1-5,few,TRBV2,TRBD1,CASSPDRGDQPQHF,TGTGCCAGCAGTCCGGACAGGGGAGACCAGCCCCAGCATTTT
TRBJ2-2,NA,TRBV11-2,NA,CASRSSWGANGELFF,TGTGCCAGCAGATCAAGCTGGGGGGCAAACGGGGAGCTGTTTTTT
TRBJ2-1,NA,TRBV3-1/TRBV3-2,NA,CASSQVLTGYNEQFF,TGTGCCAGCAGCCAAGTCTTGACGGGTTACAATGAGCAGTTCTTC